This TCR beta chain was profiled in a study of T cell responses to AZD1222 COVID-19 vaccine. TCRdb's copy holds only in-frame clones and misses some; the assay was immunoSEQ multiplex PCR. Among 80,000 to 100,000 clones, around nine tenths were seen once, and the ten largest hold roughly 12%. With respect to this clone: Antigen unknown.

Findings and caveats of the study: At study baseline, merely six AZD1222 recipients were seropositive. The donor group comprised mostly white British people and more females; the analysis possibly underestimated clonal diversity. Targeting of unmutated variant regions was reportedly seen in nearly half of spike-specific TCRs.

The specimen comprised peripheral blood, sampled 28 days after the second AZD1222 dose. The source of this sequence is an adult who received the AZD1222 COVID-19 vaccine.

DNA of the CDR3: TGTGCCAGCAGTGAAATGACAGCGAACACTGAAGCTTTCTTT. It is translated as CASSEMTANTEAFF. The chain links TRBV2 to TRBJ1-1, with D possibly being TRBD1 (5 bases). With 2 bases removed from V and 1 base from J, the gap between germline ends came to 8 bases. The CDR3 has 14 amino acids. Germline CDR1 and CDR2: SNHLY and FYNNEI.